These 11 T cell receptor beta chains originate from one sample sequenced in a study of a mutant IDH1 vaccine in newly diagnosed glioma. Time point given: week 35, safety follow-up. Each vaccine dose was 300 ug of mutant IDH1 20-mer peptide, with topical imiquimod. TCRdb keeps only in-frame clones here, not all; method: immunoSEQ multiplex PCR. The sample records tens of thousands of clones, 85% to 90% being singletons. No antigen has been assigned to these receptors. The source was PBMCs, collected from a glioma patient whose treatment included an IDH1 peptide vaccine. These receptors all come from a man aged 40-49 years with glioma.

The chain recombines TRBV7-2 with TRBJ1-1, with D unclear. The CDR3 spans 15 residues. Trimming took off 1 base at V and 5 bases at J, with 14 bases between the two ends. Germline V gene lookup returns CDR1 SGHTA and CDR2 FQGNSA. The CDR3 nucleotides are TGTGCCAGCAGCTTAGAAGGCAGGATGGGGACTGAAGCTTTCTTT. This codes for CASSLEGRMGTEAFF. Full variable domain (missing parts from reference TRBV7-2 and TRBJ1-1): GAGVSQSPSNKVTEKGKDVELRCDPISGHTALYWYRQSLGQGLEFLIYFQGNSAPDKSGLPSDRFSAERTGGSVSTLTIQRTQQEDSAVYLCASSLEGRMGTEAFFGQGTRLTVV.

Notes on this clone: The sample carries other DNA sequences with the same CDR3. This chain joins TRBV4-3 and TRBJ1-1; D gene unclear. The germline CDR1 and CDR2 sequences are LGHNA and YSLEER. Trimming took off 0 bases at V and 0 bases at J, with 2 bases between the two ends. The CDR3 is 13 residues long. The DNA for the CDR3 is TGCGCCAGCAGCCAAGAAGTGAACACTGAAGCTTTCTTT. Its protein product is CASSQEVNTEAFF.

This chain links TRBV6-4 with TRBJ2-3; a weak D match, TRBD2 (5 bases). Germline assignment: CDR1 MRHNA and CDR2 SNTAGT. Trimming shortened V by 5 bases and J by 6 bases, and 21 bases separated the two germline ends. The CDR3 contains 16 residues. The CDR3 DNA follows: TGTGCCAGCAGTTTACACAGCGGACCCGGCGGGGATACGCAGTATTTT. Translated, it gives CASSLHSGPGGDTQYF.

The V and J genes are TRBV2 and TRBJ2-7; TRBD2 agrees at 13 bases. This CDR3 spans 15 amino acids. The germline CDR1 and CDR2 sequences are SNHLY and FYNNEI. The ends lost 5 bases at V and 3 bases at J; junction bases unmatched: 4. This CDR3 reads CASSLRLAGGYEQYF. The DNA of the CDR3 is TGTGCCAGCAGTCTCAGACTAGCGGGAGGCTACGAGCAGTACTTC.

CDR3: CASSEAARGGYTF. The CDR3 DNA is TGTGCCAGCAGTGAAGCTGCCAGGGGTGGCTACACCTTC. The chain is built from TRBV6-1 and TRBJ1-2, with a possible D match to TRBD1 (6 bases). Trimming stripped 0 bases from V and 7 bases from J, with 9 bases between. In germline, CDR1 is MNHNS, CDR2 SASEGT. The CDR3 is 13 amino acids.

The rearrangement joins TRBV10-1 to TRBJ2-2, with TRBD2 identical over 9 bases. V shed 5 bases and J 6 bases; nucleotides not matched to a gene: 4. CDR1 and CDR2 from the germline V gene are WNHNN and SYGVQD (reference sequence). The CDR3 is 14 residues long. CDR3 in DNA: TGCGCCAGCAGTCTTAGCGGGGGAGCCGGGGAGCTGTTTTTT. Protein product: CASSLSGGAGELFF.

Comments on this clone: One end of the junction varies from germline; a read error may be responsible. The CDR3 coding sequence is TGTGCCAGCAGTTTAGAGGGGATCTACAATGAGCAGTTCTTC. Amino acid sequence: CASSLEGIYNEQFF. The rearrangement links TRBV11-3 to TRBJ2-1; D is possibly TRBD1 or TRBD2 (5 bases each). CDR1 and CDR2 (germline): SGHNT, YENEEA. This CDR3 is 14 amino acids long.

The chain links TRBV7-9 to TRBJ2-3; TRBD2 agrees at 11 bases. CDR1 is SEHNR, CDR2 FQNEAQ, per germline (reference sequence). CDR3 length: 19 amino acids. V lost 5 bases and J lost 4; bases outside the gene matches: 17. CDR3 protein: CASSLRTGASGRKPDTQYF. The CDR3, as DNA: TGTGCCAGCAGCCTAAGGACGGGCGCTAGCGGGAGGAAGCCAGATACGCAGTATTTT. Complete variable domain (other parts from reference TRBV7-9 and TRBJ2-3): DTGVSQNPRHKITKRGQNVTFRCDPISEHNRLYWYRQTLGQGPEFLTYFQNEAQLEKSRLLSDRFSAERPKGSFSTLEIQRTEQGDSAMYLCASSLRTGASGRKPDTQYFGPGTRLTVL.

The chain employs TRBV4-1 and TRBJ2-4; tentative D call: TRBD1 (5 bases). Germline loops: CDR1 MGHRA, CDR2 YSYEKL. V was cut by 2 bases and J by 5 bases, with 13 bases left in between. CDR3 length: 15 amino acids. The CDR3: CASSQLGRVENIQYF. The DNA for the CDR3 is TGCGCCAGCAGCCAATTGGGCAGGGTGGAAAACATTCAGTACTTC.

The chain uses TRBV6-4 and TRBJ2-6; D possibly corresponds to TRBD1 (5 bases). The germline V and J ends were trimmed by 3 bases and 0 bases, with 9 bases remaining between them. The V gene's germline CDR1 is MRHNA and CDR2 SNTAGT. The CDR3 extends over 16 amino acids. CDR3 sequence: CASSDSDSSGANVLTF. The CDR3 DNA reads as TGTGCCAGCAGTGATTCCGACAGCTCTGGGGCCAACGTCCTGACTTTC.

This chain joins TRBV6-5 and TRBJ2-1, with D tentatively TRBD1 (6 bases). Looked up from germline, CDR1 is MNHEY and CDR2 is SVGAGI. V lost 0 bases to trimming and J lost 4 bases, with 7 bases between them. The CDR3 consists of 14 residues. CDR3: CASSYSQGYNEQFF. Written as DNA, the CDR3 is TGTGCCAGCAGTTACTCACAGGGTTACAATGAGCAGTTCTTC.